The sequence of this TCR beta chain was determined in a study of B cell selection in AIRE deficiency. Study-level findings and limits: TCRbeta-only data showed roughly two fifths of shared healthy Treg sequences in healthy Tconv. Shorter CDR3s marked shared Treg sequences, biased toward few non-templated insertions.

Per the germline V gene, CDR1 is SNHLY and CDR2 is FYNNEI. Losses at the gene ends were 6 bases for V and 7 bases for J; bases not matched to a gene: 11. The CDR3 sequence is 15 residues long. As for this clone: Its antigen is unknown.

Sorting defined conventional CD4 T cells as CD4+CD127+. Generated by immunoSEQ multiplex PCR, the TCRdb table keeps only in-frame clones and is missing some. Of 20,000 to 25,000 clones detected, approximately 97% appear once; the ten largest clones hold 0.3%. Sequenced: conventional CD4+ T cells sorted from PBMCs. The chain couples TRBV2 to TRBJ1-4; 7 bases line up with TRBD1. This clonotype was obtained from a human donor with AIRE deficiency. CDR3 region: CASSQEGARGEKLFF. The CDR3 region has the DNA TGTGCCAGCAGCCAAGAGGGGGCGCGAGGTGAAAAACTGTTTTTT.